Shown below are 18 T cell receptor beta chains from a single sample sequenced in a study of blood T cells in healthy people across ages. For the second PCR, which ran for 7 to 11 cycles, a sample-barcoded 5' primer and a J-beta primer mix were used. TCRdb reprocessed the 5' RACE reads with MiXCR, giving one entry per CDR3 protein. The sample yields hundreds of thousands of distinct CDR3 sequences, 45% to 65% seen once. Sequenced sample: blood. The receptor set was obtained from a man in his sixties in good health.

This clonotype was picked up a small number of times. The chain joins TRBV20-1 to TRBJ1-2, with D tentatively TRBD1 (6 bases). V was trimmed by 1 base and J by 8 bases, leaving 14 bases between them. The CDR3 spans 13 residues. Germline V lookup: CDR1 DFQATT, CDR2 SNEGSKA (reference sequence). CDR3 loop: CSARAGAGEGYTF. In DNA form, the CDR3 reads TGCAGTGCTAGAGCAGGGGCAGGTGAAGGCTACACCTTC.

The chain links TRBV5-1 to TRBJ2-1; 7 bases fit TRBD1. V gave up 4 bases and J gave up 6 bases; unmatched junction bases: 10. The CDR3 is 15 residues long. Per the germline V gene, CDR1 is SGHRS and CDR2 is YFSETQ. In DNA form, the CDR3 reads TGCGCCAGCAGCGCCACAGGGGCCTCCCCCAATGAGCAGTTCTTC. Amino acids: CASSATGASPNEQFF.

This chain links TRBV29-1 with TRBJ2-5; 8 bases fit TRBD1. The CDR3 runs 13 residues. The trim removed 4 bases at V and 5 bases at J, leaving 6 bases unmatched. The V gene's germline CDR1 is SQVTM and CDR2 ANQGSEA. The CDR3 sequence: CSVGKTGGETQYF. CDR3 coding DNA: TGCAGCGTTGGGAAAACAGGGGGTGAGACCCAGTACTTC.

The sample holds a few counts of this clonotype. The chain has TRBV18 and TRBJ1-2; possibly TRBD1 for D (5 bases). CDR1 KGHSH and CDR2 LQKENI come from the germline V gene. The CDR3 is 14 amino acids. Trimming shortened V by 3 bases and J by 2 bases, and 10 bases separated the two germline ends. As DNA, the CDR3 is TGTGCCAGCTCACCCAGCGGGGGAAACTATGGCTACACCTTC. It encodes CASSPSGGNYGYTF.

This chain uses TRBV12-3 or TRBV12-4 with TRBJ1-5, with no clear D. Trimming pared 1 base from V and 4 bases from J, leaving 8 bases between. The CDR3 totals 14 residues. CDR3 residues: CASSLVGPNQPQHF. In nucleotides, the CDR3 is TGTGCCAGCAGTTTAGTCGGTCCAAATCAGCCCCAGCATTTT.

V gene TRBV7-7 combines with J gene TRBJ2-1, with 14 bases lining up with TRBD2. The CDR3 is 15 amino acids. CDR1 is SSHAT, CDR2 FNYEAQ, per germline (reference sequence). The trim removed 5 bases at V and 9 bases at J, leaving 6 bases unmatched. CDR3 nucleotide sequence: TGTGCCAGCAGCCCAGGACTAGCGGGGGGCTTTGAGCAGTTCTTC. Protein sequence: CASSPGLAGGFEQFF.

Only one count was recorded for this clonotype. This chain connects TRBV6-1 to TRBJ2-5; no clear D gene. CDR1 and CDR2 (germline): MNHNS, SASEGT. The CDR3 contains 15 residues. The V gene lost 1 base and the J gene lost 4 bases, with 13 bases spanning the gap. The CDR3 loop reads CASSEVRAGGETQYF. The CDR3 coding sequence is TGTGCCAGCAGTGAAGTTCGGGCAGGTGGAGAGACCCAGTACTTC.

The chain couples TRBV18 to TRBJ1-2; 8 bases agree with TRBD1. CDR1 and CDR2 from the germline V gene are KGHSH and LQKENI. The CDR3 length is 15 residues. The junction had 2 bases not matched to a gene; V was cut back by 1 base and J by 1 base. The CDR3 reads CASSPRTGYNYGYTF. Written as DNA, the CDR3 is TGTGCCAGCTCACCACGGACAGGGTATAACTATGGCTACACCTTC.

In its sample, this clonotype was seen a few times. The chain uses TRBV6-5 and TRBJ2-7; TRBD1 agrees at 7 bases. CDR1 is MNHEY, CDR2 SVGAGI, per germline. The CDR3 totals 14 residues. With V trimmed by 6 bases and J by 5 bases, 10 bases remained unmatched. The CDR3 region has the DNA TGTGCCAGCAGGGAAGACAGGGAGTCCCACGAGCAGTACTTC. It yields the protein CASREDRESHEQYF.

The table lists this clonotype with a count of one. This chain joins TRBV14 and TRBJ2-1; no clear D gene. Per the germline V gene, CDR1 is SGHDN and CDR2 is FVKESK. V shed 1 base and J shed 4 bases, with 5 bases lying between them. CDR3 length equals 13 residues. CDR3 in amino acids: CASSQAAYNEQFF. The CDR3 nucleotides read TGTGCCAGCAGCCAAGCGGCATACAATGAGCAGTTCTTC.

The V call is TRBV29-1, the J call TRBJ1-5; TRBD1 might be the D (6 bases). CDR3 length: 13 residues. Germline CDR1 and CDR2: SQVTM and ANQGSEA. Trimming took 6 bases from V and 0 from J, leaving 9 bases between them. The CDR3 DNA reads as TGCAGCGTGGCGACAGGTAGCAATCAGCCCCAGCATTTT. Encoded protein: CSVATGSNQPQHF.

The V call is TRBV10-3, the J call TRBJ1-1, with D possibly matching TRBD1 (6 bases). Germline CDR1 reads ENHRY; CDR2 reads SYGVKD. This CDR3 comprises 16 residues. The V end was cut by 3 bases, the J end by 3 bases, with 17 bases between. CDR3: CAISDPGAAGDTEAFF. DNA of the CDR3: TGTGCCATCAGTGACCCGGGGGCGGCCGGAGACACTGAAGCTTTCTTT.

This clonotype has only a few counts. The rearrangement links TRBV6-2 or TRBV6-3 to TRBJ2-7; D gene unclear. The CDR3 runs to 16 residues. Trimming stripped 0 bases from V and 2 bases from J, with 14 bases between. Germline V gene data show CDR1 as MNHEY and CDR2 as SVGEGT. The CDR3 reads CASSYSADAIPYEQYF. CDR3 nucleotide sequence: TGTGCCAGCAGTTACTCGGCAGACGCAATTCCCTACGAGCAGTACTTC.

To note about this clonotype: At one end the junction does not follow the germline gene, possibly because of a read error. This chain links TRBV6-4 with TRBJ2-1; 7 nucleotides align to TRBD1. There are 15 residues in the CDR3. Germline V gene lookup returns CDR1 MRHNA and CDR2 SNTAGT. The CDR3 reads CASSMGDSSNNEQFF. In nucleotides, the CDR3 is TGTGCCAGCAGCATGGGGGACAGCTCCAACAATGAGCAGTTCTTC.

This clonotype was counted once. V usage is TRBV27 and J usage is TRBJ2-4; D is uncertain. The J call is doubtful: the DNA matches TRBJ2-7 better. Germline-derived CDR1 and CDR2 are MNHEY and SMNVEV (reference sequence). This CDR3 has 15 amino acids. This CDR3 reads CASSSKFRLGYEQYF. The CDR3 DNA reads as TGTGCCAGCAGTTCGAAATTCCGGTTAGGGTACGAGCAGTACTTC.

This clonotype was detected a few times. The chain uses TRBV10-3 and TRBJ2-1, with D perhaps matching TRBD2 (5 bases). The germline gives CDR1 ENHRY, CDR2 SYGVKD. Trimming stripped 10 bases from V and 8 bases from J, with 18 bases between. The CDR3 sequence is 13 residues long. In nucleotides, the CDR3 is TGTGCCAACCTCCGAGGGATTGGGGATGAGCAGTTCTTC. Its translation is CANLRGIGDEQFF.

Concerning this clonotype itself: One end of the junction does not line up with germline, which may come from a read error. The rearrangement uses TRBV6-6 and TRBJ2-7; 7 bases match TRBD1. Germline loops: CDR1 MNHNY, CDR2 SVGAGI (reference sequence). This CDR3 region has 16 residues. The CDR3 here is CASSYCRPGGSYGQYF. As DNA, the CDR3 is TGTGCCAGCAGTTACTGTAGGCCAGGGGGATCCTACGGGCAGTACTTC.

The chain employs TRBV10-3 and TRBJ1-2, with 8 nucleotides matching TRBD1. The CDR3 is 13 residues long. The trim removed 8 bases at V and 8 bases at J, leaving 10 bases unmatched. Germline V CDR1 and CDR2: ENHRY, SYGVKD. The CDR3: CAIVGQGSMGYTF. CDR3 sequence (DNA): TGTGCCATCGTTGGACAGGGTTCTATGGGCTACACCTTC.